This T cell receptor (beta chain) was captured by sequencing in a study of blood T cell repertoires in COVID-19 (dated by TCRdb to the early 2020s). For context, the study as a whole: Samples from collaborators originated in the United States, Italy and Spain and spanned both the acute and convalescent phases of COVID-19. The prospective study material was composed of cDNA or gDNA derived from T cells, B-cell-depleted T cells, or PBMCs. Subjects who had been exposed to COVID-19, were actively infected with it, or had recovered from it provided the deeply sampled blood TCRbeta repertoires that made up the dataset. A freely available public database, intended as a resource for researchers studying the immune response to SARS-CoV-2, is where the repertoires were released. Samples were obtained from the ongoing ImmuneRACE study (first 160 participants) and from 1,254 subjects provided by 6 global collaborators. Sample metadata almost always included a de-identified subject ID, COVID-19 status, age in years and sex. Where HLA class I and class II types were available, the types were taken from metadata supplied by the sample provider, not from assay-based typing. Broader findings and caveats from the paper: Clinical and demographic metadata were provided uncurated, with the amount varying by source and participant.

The sample holds a few counts of this clone. Its antigen remains undetermined. Base qualities were left out, and no much larger clone turns up one base away. Participants in the prospective study were enrolled through a virtual design, were aged about 18 to 100 years, and lived in 24 United States geographic areas. In the prospective study, cohorts were assigned on the basis of participant-reported clinical history obtained from a screening survey and a study questionnaire. ImmuneRACE Cohort 3 recovered participants were defined by two consecutive negative NP/OP PCR tests, healthcare professional clearance, or symptom resolution. In the prospective study, mobile phlebotomists collected whole blood, serum and a nasopharyngeal or oropharyngeal swab from each participant. Prospective study participants could optionally give additional blood draws and questionnaires over an approximately 2-month period. Before DNA extraction, blood samples from the prospective study were shipped at room temperature or frozen.

The immunoSEQ Assay, a bias-controlled multiplex PCR, was used to amplify TCRbeta CDR3 regions from genomic DNA. Per the authors' processing: Within the assay, amplification of reference gene primers was used to estimate how many nucleated cells each sample contained. Sequence reads were collapsed and filtered to measure the absolute abundance of every unique TCRbeta CDR3 rearrangement. For each sample, productive Simpson clonality was calculated as the square root of Simpson's diversity index over productive rearrangements. The source is immuneACCESS, and TCRdb retained only in-frame sequences with V and J called. Part of the clones is not carried over; for the studies checked, unresolved V genes explain less than half of this, and the remainder is unexplained. V and J calls and clone size come straight from that table; D and trimming were deduced from the DNA. Present in this sample are about 210,000 clones, around 84% of which were seen just once. Approximately 19% of the sample belongs to the ten largest clones.

This sequence originates from a man in his forties or fifties who had recovered from COVID-19. Sequencing was done on a sample of PBMCs or T cells enriched from blood (not recorded which).

The DNA sequence is TGTGCCAGTAGTAGTGTTCGGAGTAGCAATCAGCCCCAGCATTTT. Translated, it gives CASSSVRSSNQPQHF. The rearrangement combines TRBV19 with TRBJ1-5; the D segment cannot be called with confidence. As encoded in the germline V gene (reference sequence), CDR1 is LNHDA while CDR2 is SQIVND. Trimming costs V 4 bases and J 0 bases, and their ends lie 10 bases apart. The CDR3, cysteine through phenylalanine, is 15 amino acids long. This entry keeps only the CDR3 DNA: 45 bases, framed from base 1.